This paragraph covers one T cell receptor beta chain sequence. This clone was seen just once. Its cognate antigen has yet to be identified. One base away there is no much larger clone; base qualities are not given. The CDR3 has 14 amino acids, counting the end cysteine and phenylalanine. CDR3 DNA only is kept here, 42 bases in frame from base 1. From a lookup of the germline V gene (reference sequence), CDR1 and CDR2 are LGHDT and YNNKEL. The junction shows trimming of 4 bases on V and 4 bases on J, plus 14 bases between the germline ends. Whole blood was collected in K2EDTA tubes by collaborating institutions according to the institutions' own protocols. For TCRbeta analysis, collaborators shipped samples as frozen whole blood, isolated PBMCs, or DNA extracted from either of those sample types. This sample was taken from a study of blood T cell repertoires in COVID-19 (dated by TCRdb to 2020 to 2022). Regarding the research as a whole: Samples covering the acute and convalescent phases of COVID-19 were provided by collaborators in the United States, Italy and Spain. A freely available public database, intended as a resource for researchers studying the immune response to SARS-CoV-2, is where the repertoires were released. The samples were drawn from the first 160 participants of the ongoing ImmuneRACE study and from roughly 1,300 subjects provided by 6 global collaborators. Where available, HLA class I and class II types were taken from metadata supplied by the sample provider and were not determined by assay-based typing. Subjects who had been exposed to COVID-19, were actively infected with it, or had recovered from it provided the deeply sampled blood TCRbeta repertoires that made up the dataset. Nearly every sample came with metadata listing a de-identified subject ID, COVID-19 status, age in years and sex. The prospective study material was composed of cDNA or gDNA derived from T cells, B-cell-depleted T cells, or PBMCs. Study-level results and caveats: The amount of clinical and demographic metadata varied by source and participant and was provided uncurated.

The immunoSEQ Assay, a bias-controlled multiplex PCR, was used to amplify TCRbeta CDR3 regions from genomic DNA. As for the authors' bioinformatics: Nucleated cell counts per sample were estimated from amplification of reference gene primers within the assay. To quantify the absolute abundance of each unique TCRbeta CDR3 rearrangement, sequence reads were collapsed and filtered. For each sample, productive Simpson clonality was calculated by taking the square root of Simpson's diversity index across productive rearrangements. The clones in this table, taken by TCRdb from immuneACCESS, are in-frame only. Not every clone is retained; where verified, under half of the shortfall comes from an unresolved V gene, and the cause of the rest is unknown. V and J calls and clone size come straight from that table; D and trimming were deduced from the DNA. This sample is represented by fewer than 150,000 clones; roughly four fifths of them were singletons. The ten largest account for roughly 13% of the sample.

What was sequenced was peripheral blood. The TCR comes from a human donor in a cohort sampled during active COVID-19. The chain is assembled from TRBV3-1 (or the pseudogene TRBV3-2) and TRBJ2-7; perhaps TRBD2 is the D gene, with 6 bases matching. The CDR3 corresponds to CASSPRGSLYEQYF. The bases are TGTGCCAGCAGCCCCCGGGGGTCTCTTTACGAGCAGTACTTC.